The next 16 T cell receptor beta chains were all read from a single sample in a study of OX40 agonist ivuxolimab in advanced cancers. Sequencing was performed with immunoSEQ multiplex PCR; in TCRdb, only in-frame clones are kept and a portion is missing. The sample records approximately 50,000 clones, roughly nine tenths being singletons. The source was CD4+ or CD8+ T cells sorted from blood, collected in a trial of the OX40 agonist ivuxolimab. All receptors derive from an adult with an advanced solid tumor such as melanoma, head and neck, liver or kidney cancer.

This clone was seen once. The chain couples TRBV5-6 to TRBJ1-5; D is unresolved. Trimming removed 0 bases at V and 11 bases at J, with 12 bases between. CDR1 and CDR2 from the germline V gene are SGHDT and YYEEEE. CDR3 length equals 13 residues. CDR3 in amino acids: CASSLGPPGSQHF. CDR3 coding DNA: TGTGCCAGCAGCTTGGGTCCCCCGGGATCCCAGCATTTT.

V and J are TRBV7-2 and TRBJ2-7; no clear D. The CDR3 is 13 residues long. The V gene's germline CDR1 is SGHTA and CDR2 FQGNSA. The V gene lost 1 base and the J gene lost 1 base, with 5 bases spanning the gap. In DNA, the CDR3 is TGTGCCAGCAGCTTAGTAAGGTCCTACGAGCAGTACTTC. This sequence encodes CASSLVRSYEQYF. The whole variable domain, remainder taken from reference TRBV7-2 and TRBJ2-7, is GAGVSQSPSNKVTEKGKDVELRCDPISGHTALYWYRQSLGQGLEFLIYFQGNSAPDKSGLPSDRFSAERTGGSVSTLTIQRTQQEDSAVYLCASSLVRSYEQYFGPGTRLTVT.

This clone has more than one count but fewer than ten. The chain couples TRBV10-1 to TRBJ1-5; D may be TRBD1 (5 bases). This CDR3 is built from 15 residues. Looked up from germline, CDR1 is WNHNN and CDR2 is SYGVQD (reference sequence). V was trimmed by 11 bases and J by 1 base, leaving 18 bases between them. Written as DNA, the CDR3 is TGCGCCTCTTATCAGGGCCGGATAAGCAATCAGCCCCAGCATTTT. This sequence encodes CASYQGRISNQPQHF.

The CDR3 DNA reads as TGCGCCAGCAGCTTGGAGGCAGCTCGAGGGACCCAGTACTTC. Amino acids: CASSLEAARGTQYF. This rearrangement joins TRBV5-1 to TRBJ2-5, with D hard to call. Trimming removed 0 bases from V and 7 bases from J, with 13 bases in between. CDR3 length: 14 amino acids. CDR1 SGHRS and CDR2 YFSETQ come from the germline V gene.

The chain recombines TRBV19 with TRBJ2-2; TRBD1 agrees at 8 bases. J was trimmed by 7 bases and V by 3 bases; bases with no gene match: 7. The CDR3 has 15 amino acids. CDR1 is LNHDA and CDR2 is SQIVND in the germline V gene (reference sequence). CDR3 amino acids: CASSIRRQGNGELFF. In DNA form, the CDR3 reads TGTGCCAGTAGTATCCGTCGACAGGGGAACGGGGAGCTGTTTTTT.

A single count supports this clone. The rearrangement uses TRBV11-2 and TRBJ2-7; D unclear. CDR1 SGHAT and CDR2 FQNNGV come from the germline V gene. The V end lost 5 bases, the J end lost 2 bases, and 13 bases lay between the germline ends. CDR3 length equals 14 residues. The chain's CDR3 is CASSPPAGPYEQYF. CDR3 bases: TGTGCCAGCAGCCCGCCGGCAGGCCCCTACGAGCAGTACTTC.

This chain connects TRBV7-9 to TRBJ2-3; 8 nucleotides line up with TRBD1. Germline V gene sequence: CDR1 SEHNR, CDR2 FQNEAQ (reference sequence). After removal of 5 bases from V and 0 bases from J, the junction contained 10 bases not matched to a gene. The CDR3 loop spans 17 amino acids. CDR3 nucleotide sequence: TGTGCCAGCAGCCGAGGACAGGGTTGGTCTAGCACAGATACGCAGTATTTT. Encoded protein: CASSRGQGWSSTDTQYF.

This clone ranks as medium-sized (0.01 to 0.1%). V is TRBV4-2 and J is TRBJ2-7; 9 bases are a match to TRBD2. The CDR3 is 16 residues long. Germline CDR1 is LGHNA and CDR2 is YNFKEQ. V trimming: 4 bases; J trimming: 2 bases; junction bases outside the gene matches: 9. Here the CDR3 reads CASSPPWASGTYEQYF. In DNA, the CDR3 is TGTGCCAGCAGCCCTCCATGGGCTAGCGGGACCTACGAGCAGTACTTC.

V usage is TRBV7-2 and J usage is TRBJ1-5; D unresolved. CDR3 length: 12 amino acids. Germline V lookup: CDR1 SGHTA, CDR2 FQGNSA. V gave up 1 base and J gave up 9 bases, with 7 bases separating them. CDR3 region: CASSLVERPQHF. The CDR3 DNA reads TGTGCCAGCAGCTTAGTGGAGAGGCCCCAGCATTTT.

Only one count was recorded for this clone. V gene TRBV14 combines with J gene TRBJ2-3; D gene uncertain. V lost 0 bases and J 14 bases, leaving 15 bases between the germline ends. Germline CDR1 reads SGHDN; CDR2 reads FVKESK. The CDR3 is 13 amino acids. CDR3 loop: CASSQERFGQRYF. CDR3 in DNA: TGTGCCAGCAGCCAAGAGAGGTTTGGCCAGCGGTATTTT.

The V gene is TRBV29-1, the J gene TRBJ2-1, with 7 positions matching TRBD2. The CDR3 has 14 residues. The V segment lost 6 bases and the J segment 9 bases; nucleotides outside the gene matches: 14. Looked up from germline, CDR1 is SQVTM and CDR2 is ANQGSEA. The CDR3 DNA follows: TGCAGCGTCTCTAACGGGAGGTTCGAGAGTGAGCAGTTCTTC. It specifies CSVSNGRFESEQFF.

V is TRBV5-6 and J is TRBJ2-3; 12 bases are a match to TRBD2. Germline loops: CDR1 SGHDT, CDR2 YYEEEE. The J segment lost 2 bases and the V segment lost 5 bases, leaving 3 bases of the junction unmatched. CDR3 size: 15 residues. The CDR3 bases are TGTGCCAGCAGTCTAGCGGGAGGGTACACAGATACGCAGTATTTT. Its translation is CASSLAGGYTDTQYF.

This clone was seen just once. CDR3 DNA sequence: TGTGCCAGCAGCCCTTACAGTTCTGGAAACACCATATATTTT. Residues: CASSPYSSGNTIYF. V usage is TRBV7-9 and J usage is TRBJ1-3; D remains unclear. CDR3 size: 14 residues. Germline lookup yields CDR1 SEHNR and CDR2 FQNEAQ (reference sequence). The V gene lost 5 bases and the J gene lost 1 base, with 9 bases spanning the gap.

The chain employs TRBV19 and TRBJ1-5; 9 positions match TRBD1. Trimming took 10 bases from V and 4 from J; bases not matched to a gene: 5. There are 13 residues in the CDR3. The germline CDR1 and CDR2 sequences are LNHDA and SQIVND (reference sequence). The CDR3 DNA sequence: TGTGCCACCGCCGGGACAGGGAATCAGCCCCAGCATTTT. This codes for CATAGTGNQPQHF.

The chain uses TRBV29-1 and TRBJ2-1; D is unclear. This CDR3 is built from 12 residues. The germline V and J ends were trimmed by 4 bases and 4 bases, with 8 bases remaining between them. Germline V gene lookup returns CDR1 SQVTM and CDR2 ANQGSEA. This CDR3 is CSVGDGYNEQFF. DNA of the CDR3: TGCAGCGTTGGTGATGGTTACAATGAGCAGTTCTTC.

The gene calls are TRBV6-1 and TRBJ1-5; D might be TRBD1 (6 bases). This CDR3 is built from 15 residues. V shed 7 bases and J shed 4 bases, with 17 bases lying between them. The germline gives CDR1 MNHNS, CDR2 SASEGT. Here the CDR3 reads CASTHNREGNQPQHF. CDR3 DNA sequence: TGTGCCAGCACCCATAACAGGGAAGGGAATCAGCCCCAGCATTTT.